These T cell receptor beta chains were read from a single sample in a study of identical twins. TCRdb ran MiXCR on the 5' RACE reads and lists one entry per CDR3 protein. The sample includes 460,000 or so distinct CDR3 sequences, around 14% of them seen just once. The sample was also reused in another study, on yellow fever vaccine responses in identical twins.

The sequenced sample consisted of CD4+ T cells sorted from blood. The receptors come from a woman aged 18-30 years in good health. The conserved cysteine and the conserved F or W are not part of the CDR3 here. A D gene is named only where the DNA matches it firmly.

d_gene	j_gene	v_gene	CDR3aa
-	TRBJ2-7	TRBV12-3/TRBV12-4	ASSLTPLAGVGDEQY
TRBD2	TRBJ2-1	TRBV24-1	ATRAGAGVGVLDEQF
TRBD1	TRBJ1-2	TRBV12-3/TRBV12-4	ASSLTGGYGYT
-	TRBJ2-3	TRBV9	ASSVVGRTSDTQY
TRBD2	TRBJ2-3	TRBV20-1	SESGLGRKDTQY
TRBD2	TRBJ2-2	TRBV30	AWCPQTSGGNTGELF
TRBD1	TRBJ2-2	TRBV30	AWTGTNTGELF
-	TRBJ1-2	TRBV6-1	ASRRGGGTGSYGYT
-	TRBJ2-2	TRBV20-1	SASGDPNTGELF
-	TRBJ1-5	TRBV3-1	ASSPRGQPQH
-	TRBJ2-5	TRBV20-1	SAGWIGEETQY
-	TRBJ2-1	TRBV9	ASSVTSSYNEQF
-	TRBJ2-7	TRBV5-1	ASSFDPVGEQY
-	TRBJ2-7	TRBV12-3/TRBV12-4	ASSLRRPPYEQY
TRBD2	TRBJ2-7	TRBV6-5	ASSSYSGGIYEQY
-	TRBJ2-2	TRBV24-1	ATNGYTGELF
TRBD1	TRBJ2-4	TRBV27	ASSTGQVVAFQY
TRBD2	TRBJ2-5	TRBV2	ASSIYSGGQETQY
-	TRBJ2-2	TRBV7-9	ASSLAGLLTGELF
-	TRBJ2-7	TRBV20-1	SASPRGEQY
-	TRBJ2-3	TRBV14	ASSPGQPTDTQY
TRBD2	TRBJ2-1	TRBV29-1	SVTSGSPQQF
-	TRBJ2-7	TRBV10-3	AISAGQHYEQY
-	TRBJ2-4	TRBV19	ASSPSQVQNIQY
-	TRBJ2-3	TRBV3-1	ASAFLGDTQY
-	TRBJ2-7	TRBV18	ASSPSGQRGEQY
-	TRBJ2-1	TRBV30	AWSPSSYNEQF
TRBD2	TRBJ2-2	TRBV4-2	ASSHTSEFTGELF
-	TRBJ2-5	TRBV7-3	ASSLGSKGSQETQY
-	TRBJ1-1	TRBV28	ASSSGGRSEAF
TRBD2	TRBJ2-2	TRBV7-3	ASSFLAGTGELF
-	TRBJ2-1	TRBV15	ATSRDYGTINEQF
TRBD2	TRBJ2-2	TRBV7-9	ASTPITGLGLPGELF
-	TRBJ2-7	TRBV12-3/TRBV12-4	ASSIRHEQY
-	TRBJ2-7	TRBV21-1	ASSKQSGEVDEQY
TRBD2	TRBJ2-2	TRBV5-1	ASSLARTSGGEELF
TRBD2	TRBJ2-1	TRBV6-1	ASRTSGPYNEQF
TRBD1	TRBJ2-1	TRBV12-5	ASGRDRYNEQF
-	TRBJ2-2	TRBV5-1	ASSLPGVPTGELF
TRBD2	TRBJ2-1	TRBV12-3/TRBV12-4	ASSLGAGEWYEQF
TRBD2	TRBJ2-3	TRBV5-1	ASSPTTSGGPTDTQY
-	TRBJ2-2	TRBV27	ASSLLGAQNTGELF
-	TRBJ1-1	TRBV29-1	SVEAGVTEAF
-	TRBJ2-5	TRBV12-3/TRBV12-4	ASSTSGRRQETQY
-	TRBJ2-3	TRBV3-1	ASSQGPSPDTQY
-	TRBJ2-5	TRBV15	ATSRNDGGETQY
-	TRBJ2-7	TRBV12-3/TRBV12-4	ASLTSLSYEQY
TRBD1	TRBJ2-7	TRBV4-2	ASSQNQGADGEQY
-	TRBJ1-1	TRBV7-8	ASSARTKNTEAF
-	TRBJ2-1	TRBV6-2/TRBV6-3	ASFRRGYNEQF
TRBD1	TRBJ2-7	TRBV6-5	ASSFHTGTGAYEQY
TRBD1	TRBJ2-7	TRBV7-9	ASSHRDRAYEQY
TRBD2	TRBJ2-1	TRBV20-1	SARGAGDNFEQF
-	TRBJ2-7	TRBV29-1	SVAPSFAYEQY
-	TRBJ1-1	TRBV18	ASSPLGGLAF